This T cell receptor beta chain was captured by sequencing in a study of T cell repertoires and HLA-DP antigens. Study background: Alloantigens: one with one groove difference and one with around 9 differences versus self. Pre-culture CD4+ samples used around 1,200 ng DNA versus approximately 0.2 ug for CD137+CD4+ sorts. Donors were two male and one female, aged 18-to-29 to 60-to-69.

Untouched CD4+ T cells were bead-isolated at roughly 98% purity. Germline CDR1 and CDR2: GTSNPN and SVGIG (reference sequence). CDR3 length equals 13 residues. J gave up 5 bases and V 2 bases, and 5 bases lay outside the gene matches. Concerning this clone itself: The target antigen is unknown.

Profiled with immunoSEQ multiplex PCR; TCRdb holds only in-frame clones, not every one. The table has about 73,000 clones, roughly 77% seen once. The chain is built from TRBV30 and TRBJ1-1; TRBD1 matches 7 bases. Sequencing was performed on CD4+ T cells from PBMCs. The clonotype originates from a man aged 55 to 70 in good health and CMV-seronegative. The CDR3 here is CAWSHRGRTEAFF. The DNA of the CDR3 is TGTGCCTGGAGTCACAGGGGTCGGACTGAAGCTTTCTTT.